The 27 T cell receptor beta chains reported below all come from one sample, sequenced in a study of T cells in Graves' hyperthyroidism and ophthalmopathy. Amplification of TCR beta CDR3 regions used RNA as the template. RT-PCR in the first round (using the HTBI primer set) targeted the TCR CDR3. One entry per CDR3 protein, called by TCRdb with MiXCR from the multiplex PCR reads. Of more than 600,000 distinct CDR3 sequences in the sample, 15% to 20% were seen once. The source material was blood. These receptors were taken from a man in his late teens or twenties with Graves' hyperthyroidism.

The rearrangement links TRBV2 to TRBJ2-7; 13 bases match TRBD2. V lost 7 bases and J lost 3; bases outside the gene matches: 6. The CDR3 has 15 residues. Germline-derived CDR1 and CDR2 are SNHLY and FYNNEI. DNA for the CDR3: TGTGCCAGCACCCGGACTAGCGGGAGCCACTACGAGCAGTACTTC. This sequence encodes CASTRTSGSHYEQYF.

To note about this clonotype: Possible read error: a much larger clone is one base away. The chain combines TRBV6-2 or TRBV6-3 with TRBJ1-5; the match to TRBD1 covers 8 bases. The CDR3 loop spans 13 amino acids. Germline V lookup: CDR1 MNHEY, CDR2 SVGEGT. The CDR3 loop reads CTSGQGGNQPQHF. The CDR3 nucleotides are TGTACCAGCGGACAGGGCGGCAATCAGCCCCAGCATTTT.

This clonotype has only a few counts. The rearrangement links TRBV9 to TRBJ2-2, with 12 bases lining up with TRBD2. The CDR3 covers 17 residues. V lost 4 bases to trimming and J lost 0 bases; unmatched junction nucleotides: 4. CDR1 and CDR2 (germline): SGDLS, YYNGEE. CDR3 bases: TGTGCCAGCAGCACCCGGACTAGCGGGGCGAACACCGGGGAGCTGTTTTTT. Protein sequence: CASSTRTSGANTGELFF.

The gene calls are TRBV7-9 and TRBJ1-1; 8 bases match TRBD1. Germline V gene data show CDR1 as SEHNR and CDR2 as FQNEAQ (reference sequence). The CDR3 is 15 amino acids. With V trimmed by 4 bases and J by 1 base, 5 bases remained unmatched. The DNA for the CDR3 is TGTGCCAGCAGCTACGGACAGGGATCGAACACTGAAGCTTTCTTT. Its translation: CASSYGQGSNTEAFF.

The chain carries TRBV5-5 and TRBJ2-6; D perhaps matches TRBD1 (5 bases). Trimming took off 5 bases at V and 0 bases at J, with 12 bases between the two ends. The CDR3 is 16 amino acids. In germline, CDR1 is SGHKS, CDR2 YYEKEE (reference sequence). CDR3 in DNA: TGTGCCAGCAGGCGGACACCAAGCTCTGGGGCCAACGTCCTGACTTTC. Its protein product is CASRRTPSSGANVLTF. Drawing the rest from reference TRBV5-5 and TRBJ2-6, the complete variable domain is DAGVTQSPTHLIKTRGQQVTLRCSPISGHKSVSWYQQVLGQGPQFIFQYYEKEERGRGNFPDRFSARQFPNYSSELNVNALLLGDSALYLCASRRTPSSGANVLTFGAGSRLTVL.

This clonotype came up many times. The chain combines TRBV6-1 with TRBJ2-5; 11 bases fit TRBD2. The germline gives CDR1 MNHNS, CDR2 SASEGT. This CDR3 is built from 14 residues. V dropped 6 bases and J dropped 4; count of bases not matched to a gene: 4. The CDR3 DNA follows: TGTGCCAGCAGATGGGGACTAGCGGTAGAGACCCAGTACTTC. It encodes CASRWGLAVETQYF.

This clonotype was observed a handful of times. CDR3 in DNA: TGTGCCAGTAGTAGGCGAACGGTAACTAGCGGGAGCTACGAGCAGTACTTC. This codes for CASSRRTVTSGSYEQYF. This rearrangement joins TRBV19 to TRBJ2-7; 11 bases match TRBD2. The CDR3 loop spans 17 amino acids. From germline, CDR1 is LNHDA and CDR2 SQIVND (reference sequence). Trimming took 4 bases from V and 3 from J; bases not matched to a gene: 11.

This clonotype has just a few counts. V and J are TRBV29-1 and TRBJ1-1; D remains unclear. The CDR3 length is 10 residues. With 6 bases removed from V and 11 bases from J, the gap between germline ends came to 13 bases. CDR1 and CDR2 (germline): SQVTM, ANQGSEA. CDR3 in amino acids: CSVAQVEAFF. The CDR3 DNA is TGCAGCGTAGCACAAGTGGAGGCTTTCTTT.

The chain recombines TRBV9 with TRBJ1-1; D unresolved. This CDR3 is 16 amino acids long. Germline loops: CDR1 SGDLS, CDR2 YYNGEE. The V and J ends lost 0 bases and 4 bases respectively, with 16 bases between them. CDR3 protein: CASSVGPEMVPTEAFF. As DNA, the CDR3 is TGTGCCAGCAGCGTAGGGCCAGAAATGGTCCCCACTGAAGCTTTCTTT.

A word on this clonotype: A read error may explain this, as a much larger clone is one base away. The rearrangement joins TRBV2 to TRBJ2-5; no reliable D call. Germline CDR1 reads SNHLY; CDR2 reads FYNNEI. Deletions cut 6 bases from V and 2 bases from J, with 13 bases between. CDR3 length equals 14 residues. The CDR3 is CASSAGSAQETQYF. DNA for the CDR3: TGTGCCAGCAGCGCCGGCAGCGCTCAAGAGACCCAGTACTTC.

This clonotype was seen at least ten times. The rearrangement uses TRBV6-2 or TRBV6-3 and TRBJ2-1, with 11 bases that match TRBD2. The CDR3 has 20 residues. Germline V gives CDR1 MNHEY, CDR2 SVGEGT. With V trimmed by 2 bases and J by 4 bases, 16 bases remained unmatched. The CDR3 region has the DNA TGTGCCAGCAGTTACCCTGGTCCTAGCGGGAGGTCCGAACGGTACAATGAGCAGTTCTTC. It specifies CASSYPGPSGRSERYNEQFF.

In its sample, this clonotype was seen many times. The chain is built from TRBV28 and TRBJ1-5, with 7 positions matching TRBD1. Per the germline V gene, CDR1 is MDHEN and CDR2 is SYDVKM. The length of the CDR3 is 16 residues. The trim removed 7 bases at V and 3 bases at J, leaving 12 bases unmatched. CDR3 in amino acids: CASNPTGRGHNQPQHF. The CDR3 DNA sequence: TGTGCCAGCAACCCGACAGGGCGAGGTCACAATCAGCCCCAGCATTTT.

This clonotype was counted ten times or more. The chain recombines TRBV11-3 with TRBJ2-3; 15 nucleotides line up with TRBD2. Trimming removed 5 bases from V and 4 bases from J; junction bases left unmatched: 4. CDR1 and CDR2 (germline): SGHNT, YENEEA. The CDR3 is 16 amino acids. CDR3 nucleotide sequence: TGTGCCAGCAGCCTCGGACTAGCGGGAGGGCCAGATACGCAGTATTTT. Amino acid sequence: CASSLGLAGGPDTQYF.

This clonotype was seen ten or more times. The V call is TRBV27, the J call TRBJ2-5; TRBD1 is a possible D gene (6 bases). Trimming removed 2 bases from V and 4 bases from J, with 11 bases in between. The CDR3 totals 14 residues. Per the germline V gene, CDR1 is MNHEY and CDR2 is SMNVEV (reference sequence). The CDR3 sequence: CASSLNEGVETQYF. DNA for the CDR3: TGTGCCAGCAGTTTAAACGAGGGGGTAGAGACCCAGTACTTC.

The sample holds a few counts of this clonotype. The CDR3 region has the DNA TGTGCCAGCAGCTCCCTCCGGTTAGTAGCGGGAATGCGGAAGAACATTCAGTACTTC. Translated: CASSSLRLVAGMRKNIQYF. The chain carries TRBV13 and TRBJ2-4; 8 nucleotides match TRBD2. Trimming took 4 bases from V and 7 from J; bases not matched to a gene: 21. The CDR3 covers 19 residues. Germline V gives CDR1 PRHDT, CDR2 FYEKMQ (reference sequence).

This clonotype was observed a handful of times. The V gene is TRBV27, the J gene TRBJ1-1; D gene ambiguous. V shed 6 bases and J shed 1 base, with 15 bases lying between them. This CDR3 is 15 amino acids long. Germline assignment: CDR1 MNHEY and CDR2 SMNVEV (reference sequence). The CDR3 spells CASSPLPAGNTEAFF. DNA for the CDR3: TGTGCCAGCAGCCCATTACCGGCCGGGAACACTGAAGCTTTCTTT.

Many counts were recorded for this clonotype. The CDR3 sequence is CASRGTGVGHEQYF. The CDR3 coding sequence is TGTGCCAGCAGAGGTACAGGGGTCGGTCACGAGCAGTACTTC. The chain couples TRBV2 to TRBJ2-7; 7 positions agree with TRBD1. The CDR3 totals 14 residues. Germline loops: CDR1 SNHLY, CDR2 FYNNEI. The V and J ends lost 6 bases and 5 bases, in that order; junction bases with no gene match: 10.

This chain links TRBV19 with TRBJ2-5, with 8 bases identical to TRBD2. Trimming cost V 7 bases and J 5 bases; bases outside gene matches: 15. The CDR3 sequence is 16 residues long. CDR1 is LNHDA and CDR2 is SQIVND in the germline V gene (reference sequence). This chain's CDR3 is CASTRDAGGSHETQYF. The CDR3 bases are TGTGCCAGTACCAGGGATGCGGGAGGAAGTCATGAGACCCAGTACTTC. Full variable domain (remainder filled in from reference TRBV19 and TRBJ2-5): DGGITQSPKYLFRKEGQNVTLSCEQNLNHDAMYWYRQDPGQGLRLIYYSQIVNDFQKGDIAEGYSVSREKKESFPLTVTSAQKNPTAFYLCASTRDAGGSHETQYFGPGTRLLVL.

In this sample, this clonotype turned up many times. J is TRBJ1-3 and V is TRBV2, with TRBD1 matching 9 bases. After removal of 4 bases from V and 6 bases from J, the junction contained 7 bases not matched to a gene. CDR1 SNHLY and CDR2 FYNNEI come from the germline V gene. The CDR3 contains 15 residues. In DNA form, the CDR3 reads TGTGCCAGCAGTGGTGGGGGACAGGGCACAAACACCATATATTTT. Protein product: CASSGGGQGTNTIYF.

This chain links TRBV30 with TRBJ2-6; 7 positions agree with TRBD2. Germline V gene lookup returns CDR1 GTSNPN and CDR2 SVGIG (reference sequence). This CDR3 contains 15 residues. V lost 4 bases to trimming and J lost 0 bases; unmatched junction nucleotides: 3. In DNA, the CDR3 is TGTGCCTGGACTAGCGGAGCCTCTGGGGCCAACGTCCTGACTTTC. It is translated as CAWTSGASGANVLTF. Full variable domain (missing parts from reference TRBV30 and TRBJ2-6): SQTIHQWPATLVQPVGSPLSLECTVEGTSNPNLYWYRQAAGRGLQLLFYSVGIGQISSEVPQNLSASRPQDRQFILSSKKLLLSDSGFYLCAWTSGASGANVLTFGAGSRLTVL.

This clonotype showed up many times. The V call is TRBV28, the J call TRBJ2-5; 14 bases agree with TRBD2. The CDR3 contains 17 residues. CDR1 is MDHEN and CDR2 is SYDVKM in the germline V gene. The V segment lost 4 bases and the J segment 4 bases; nucleotides outside the gene matches: 8. CDR3 sequence reads: CASSSGGLAGAGETQYF. In DNA form, the CDR3 reads TGTGCCAGCAGTTCGGGGGGACTAGCGGGAGCTGGAGAGACCCAGTACTTC.

There are many counts of this clonotype. The gene calls are TRBV7-9 and TRBJ1-1; D is unclear. The V and J ends lost 7 bases and 0 bases respectively, with 12 bases between them. Per germline, CDR1 SEHNR and CDR2 FQNEAQ (reference sequence). The CDR3 is made up of 14 amino acids. CDR3 in DNA: TGTGCCAGCACCAGAGGCTCGGTGAACACTGAAGCTTTCTTT. This encodes CASTRGSVNTEAFF.

This clonotype was counted ten times or more. This chain connects TRBV20-1 to TRBJ1-1; D gene unclear. CDR3 length: 14 amino acids. Germline lookup yields CDR1 DFQATT and CDR2 SNEGSKA (reference sequence). V lost 0 bases and J lost 0, with 8 bases in between. CDR3 amino acids: CSAREAAMNTEAFF. The CDR3 DNA reads as TGCAGTGCTAGAGAGGCAGCGATGAACACTGAAGCTTTCTTT.

The chain is built from TRBV7-2 and TRBJ2-3; D is uncertain. CDR1 SGHTA and CDR2 FQGNSA come from the germline V gene. Trimming cost V 3 bases and J 0 bases, with 10 bases left between them. CDR3 size: 15 residues. The CDR3 region has the DNA TGTGCCAGCAGCTTGTTGATGGCTAGCACAGATACGCAGTATTTT. This gives the protein CASSLLMASTDTQYF. Complete variable domain (other parts from reference TRBV7-2 and TRBJ2-3): GAGVSQSPSNKVTEKGKDVELRCDPISGHTALYWYRQSLGQGLEFLIYFQGNSAPDKSGLPSDRFSAERTGGSVSTLTIQRTQQEDSAVYLCASSLLMASTDTQYFGPGTRLTVL.

The chain uses TRBV28 and TRBJ2-7; 10 bases match TRBD1. The V gene's germline CDR1 is MDHEN and CDR2 SYDVKM. The trim removed 3 bases at V and 7 bases at J, leaving 12 bases unmatched. This CDR3 spans 16 amino acids. CDR3 DNA sequence: TGTGCCAGCAGTTTGCCCCCTTGGGACAGGGGTATGGAGCAGTACTTC. Protein sequence: CASSLPPWDRGMEQYF.

Ten or more counts support this clonotype. The J gene is TRBJ2-1, the V gene TRBV28, with D possibly matching TRBD2 (5 bases). This CDR3 is built from 11 residues. The V gene's germline CDR1 is MDHEN and CDR2 SYDVKM. The germline V and J ends were trimmed by 6 bases and 9 bases, with 9 bases remaining between them. Here the CDR3 DNA reads TGTGCCAGCAGATATCGGGGTGAGCAGTTCTTC. It is translated as CASRYRGEQFF.

This chain uses TRBV12-3 or TRBV12-4 with TRBJ1-5, with 9 positions matching TRBD1. The CDR3 sequence is 16 residues long. J gave up 4 bases and V 5 bases, and 9 bases lay outside the gene matches. CDR3 sequence: CASSVTSGTGNQPQHF. The CDR3 DNA follows: TGTGCCAGCAGTGTGACCTCCGGGACAGGGAATCAGCCCCAGCATTTT.